One sample yielded the 19 T cell receptor beta chains listed below, sequenced in a study of metastatic and nonmetastatic thyroid tumors. Thyroid surgery took place with no prior treatment in any patient. Using MiXCR, TCRdb reanalyzed the PCR reads. The profile covers 40,000 or so clones, with around 26% appearing a single time and 8% to 10% taken by the ten largest. The sample taken for sequencing was blood. These receptors all stem from a female donor with papillary thyroid cancer or a benign thyroid nodule (not recorded which). Some clones in this sample may be carry-over from other donors' samples.

This clone was seen many times. The chain carries TRBV29-1 and TRBJ2-1; 8 bases line up with TRBD2. Germline loops: CDR1 SQVTM, CDR2 ANQGSEA. Trimming removed 5 bases from V and 15 bases from J; junction bases left unmatched: 12. The CDR3 totals 12 residues. The CDR3 loop reads CSVLSGGGPPFF. DNA of the CDR3: TGCAGCGTTCTAAGCGGGGGAGGGCCTCCGTTCTTC.

The chain recombines TRBV20-1 with TRBJ1-1; D is perhaps TRBD1 (5 bases). The CDR3 sequence is 14 residues long. From germline, CDR1 is DFQATT and CDR2 SNEGSKA (reference sequence). V lost 3 bases and J lost 0, with 11 bases in between. The CDR3: CSARFEDMNTEAFF. In DNA, the CDR3 is TGCAGTGCTAGGTTTGAGGACATGAACACTGAAGCTTTCTTT.

In its sample, this clone was seen a few times. Different DNA sequences within this sample yield the same CDR3. The chain joins TRBV20-1 to TRBJ1-1; no reliable D call. The CDR3 loop spans 15 amino acids. Germline CDR1 and CDR2: DFQATT and SNEGSKA (reference sequence). V lost 5 bases, J lost 5 bases, and 21 bases lay in between. The CDR3 protein is CSAQGGWGSGTEAFF. CDR3 nucleotides: TGCAGTGCTCAAGGTGGATGGGGTTCCGGAACTGAAGCTTTCTTT.

The rearrangement uses TRBV30 and TRBJ1-5; 8 positions agree with TRBD1. The trim removed 2 bases at V and 0 bases at J, leaving 12 bases unmatched. The V gene's germline CDR1 is GTSNPN and CDR2 SVGIG (reference sequence). The CDR3 loop spans 18 amino acids. This CDR3 is CAWSWGTGIDHSNQPQHF. Written as DNA, the CDR3 is TGTGCCTGGAGTTGGGGGACAGGCATCGACCATAGCAATCAGCCCCAGCATTTT.

The chain joins TRBV18 to TRBJ1-1, with D possibly TRBD1 on 5 matching bases. The V end lost 4 bases, the J end lost 2 bases, and 11 bases lay between the germline ends. Germline CDR1 reads KGHSH; CDR2 reads LQKENI. This CDR3 is built from 14 residues. The CDR3 nucleotides are TGTGCCAGCTCACTACGGACACATAACACTGAAGCTTTCTTT. Its protein is CASSLRTHNTEAFF.

Many counts were recorded for this clone. The chain couples TRBV9 to TRBJ2-6; 9 nucleotides align to TRBD1. J was trimmed by 3 bases and V by 4 bases; bases with no gene match: 11. The CDR3 spans 18 residues. Germline V gene lookup returns CDR1 SGDLS and CDR2 YYNGEE. The CDR3 spells CASSPRDRAQRGANVLTF. CDR3 nucleotide sequence: TGTGCCAGCAGCCCCCGGGACAGGGCACAGCGTGGGGCCAACGTCCTGACTTTC.

Details on this clone: A read error may account for a junction end that differs from germline. The rearrangement links TRBV5-1 to TRBJ1-1; no reliable D call. Per germline, CDR1 SGHRS and CDR2 YFSETQ. CDR3 length equals 15 residues. CDR3 nucleotides: TGCGCCAGTAGCTTGGCCGGGTCAGTGAACGCTGAAGCTTTCTTT. This encodes CASSLAGSVNAEAFF.

This clone was picked up a small number of times. The chain links TRBV27 to TRBJ1-5; no definite D call. Looked up from germline, CDR1 is MNHEY and CDR2 is SMNVEV (reference sequence). V was shortened by 2 bases and J by 6 bases, with 8 bases between the two germline ends. The CDR3 is made up of 13 amino acids. The CDR3 loop is CASSLVLGQPQHF. CDR3 coding DNA: TGTGCCAGCAGTTTAGTTTTAGGTCAGCCCCAGCATTTT.

Worth noting for this clone: This may arise from a read error, as a much more abundant clone is one base away. The V and J genes are TRBV6-2 or TRBV6-3 and TRBJ2-3; 14 positions match TRBD2. Trimming at V came to 6 bases and at J to 0 bases, leaving 2 bases not matched to a gene. This CDR3 has 16 amino acids. Germline V gene sequence: CDR1 MNHEY, CDR2 SVGEGT. The CDR3 reads CASRTSGGESTDTQYF. Written as DNA, the CDR3 is TGTGCCAGCAGGACTAGCGGGGGGGAGAGCACAGATACGCAGTATTTT.

This clone was seen a handful of times. This chain connects TRBV24-1 to TRBJ2-1; D not resolved. The V gene lost 7 bases and the J gene lost 5 bases, with 8 bases spanning the gap. The CDR3 spans 12 residues. Germline values: CDR1 KGHDR, CDR2 SFDVKD. As DNA, the CDR3 is TGTGCCACCAGGGGTCTACACAATGAGCAGTTCTTC. Translated, it gives CATRGLHNEQFF.

The chain is built from TRBV18 and TRBJ1-3; D uncertain. CDR1 KGHSH and CDR2 LQKENI come from the germline V gene. This CDR3 has 16 amino acids. Trimming took 0 bases from V and 4 from J, leaving 13 bases between them. The CDR3 is CASSPPVEWAGNTIYF. The CDR3 DNA reads as TGTGCCAGCTCACCACCCGTCGAGTGGGCCGGAAACACCATATATTTT.

This clone has more than one count but fewer than ten. The chain employs TRBV6-2 or TRBV6-3 and TRBJ1-2; D is unclear. This CDR3 region has 13 residues. The germline CDR1 and CDR2 sequences are MNHEY and SVGEGT. Deletions cut 2 bases from V and 6 bases from J, with 10 bases between. In DNA form, the CDR3 reads TGTGCCAGCAGTTACAGGCTTGGTGATGGCTACACCTTC. It codes for CASSYRLGDGYTF.

This clone was detected ten times or more. V usage is TRBV15 and J usage is TRBJ1-5; TRBD1 matches 11 bases. The germline gives CDR1 LNHNV, CDR2 YYDKDF (reference sequence). The V gene end was trimmed by 5 bases and the J gene end by 7 bases; junction bases not matched to a gene: 7. CDR3 size: 15 residues. The DNA of the CDR3 is TGTGCCACCAGCGGGGACAGGGGGATTGGGCAGCCCCAGCATTTT. As protein: CATSGDRGIGQPQHF.

In this sample, this clone turned up many times. The chain carries TRBV9 and TRBJ2-3, with 7 positions matching TRBD2. J was trimmed by 4 bases and V by 1 base; bases with no gene match: 6. CDR3 length equals 15 residues. CDR1 is SGDLS and CDR2 is YYNGEE in the germline V gene. The DNA of the CDR3 is TGTGCCAGCAGCGTATTGGCGGGAGTACCAGATACGCAGTATTTT. Its translation is CASSVLAGVPDTQYF.

The sample holds many counts of this clone. The chain recombines TRBV30 with TRBJ1-3, with unresolved D. V was clipped by 2 bases and J by 0 bases, with 5 bases between them. Looked up from germline, CDR1 is GTSNPN and CDR2 is SVGIG (reference sequence). This CDR3 spans 13 amino acids. The CDR3 loop reads CAWSLISGNTIYF. Written as DNA, the CDR3 is TGTGCCTGGAGTCTGATCTCTGGAAACACCATATATTTT.

Details on this clone: The junction departs from the called germline gene at one end, perhaps through a read error. V usage is TRBV7-9 and J usage is TRBJ1-5; D call uncertain. This CDR3 contains 15 residues. Per germline, CDR1 SEHNR and CDR2 FQNEAQ (reference sequence). CDR3 nucleotide sequence: TGTGCCAGCAGCTTAGCGGGGAAAGGGAATCAGCCCCAGAATTTT. Amino acids: CASSLAGKGNQPQNF.

This clone was seen repeatedly, ten times or more. The chain joins TRBV7-9 to TRBJ2-2; the D gene is possibly TRBD2 (5 bases). Germline V gene data show CDR1 as SEHNR and CDR2 as FQNEAQ (reference sequence). This CDR3 has 13 amino acids. Trimming left V 2 bases short and J 6 bases short, with 7 bases between. The CDR3 bases are TGTGCCAGCAGCTTATGGGAGCCCGGGGAGCTGTTTTTT. It codes for CASSLWEPGELFF.

This clone was counted a few times. The CDR3 here is CASGGGSAEQYF. The CDR3 coding sequence is TGTGCCAGCGGTGGAGGGTCGGCCGAGCAGTACTTC. V gene TRBV7-9 combines with J gene TRBJ2-7; TRBD2 might be the D (6 bases). The CDR3 covers 12 residues. The germline V and J ends were trimmed by 8 bases and 6 bases, with 14 bases remaining between them. Germline loops: CDR1 SEHNR, CDR2 FQNEAQ (reference sequence).

This clone was observed at least ten times. J is TRBJ2-6 and V is TRBV4-3; D unresolved. Trimming stripped 0 bases from V and 1 base from J, with 13 bases between. The V gene's germline CDR1 is LGHNA and CDR2 YSLEER. This CDR3 has 18 residues. CDR3 bases: TGCGCCAGCAGCCAAGACCTCTGGGTTAGTTCTGGGGCCAACGTCCTGACTTTC. Amino acid sequence: CASSQDLWVSSGANVLTF.